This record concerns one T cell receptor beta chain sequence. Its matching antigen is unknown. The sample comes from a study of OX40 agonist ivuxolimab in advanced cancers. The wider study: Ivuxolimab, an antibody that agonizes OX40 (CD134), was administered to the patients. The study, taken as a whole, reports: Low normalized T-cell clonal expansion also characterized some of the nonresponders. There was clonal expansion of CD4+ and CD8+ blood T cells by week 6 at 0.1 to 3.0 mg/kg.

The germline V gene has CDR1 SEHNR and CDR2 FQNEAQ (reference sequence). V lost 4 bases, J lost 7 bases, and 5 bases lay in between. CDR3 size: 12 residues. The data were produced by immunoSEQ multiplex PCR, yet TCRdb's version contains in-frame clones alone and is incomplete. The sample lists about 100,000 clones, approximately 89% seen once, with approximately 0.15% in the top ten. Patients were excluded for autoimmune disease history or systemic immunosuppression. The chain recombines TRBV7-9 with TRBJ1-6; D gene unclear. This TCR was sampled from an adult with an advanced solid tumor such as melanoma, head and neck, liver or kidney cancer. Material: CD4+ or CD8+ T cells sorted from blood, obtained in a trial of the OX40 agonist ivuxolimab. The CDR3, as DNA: TGTGCCAGCAGCTCCGGCAATTCACCCCTCCACTTT. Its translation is CASSSGNSPLHF.